Each of the 28 T cell receptor beta chains below was sequenced from the same sample in a study of T-cell reconstitution after alpha-beta-depleted transplantation in children listed by TCRdb under 2016. Library creation used PCR. Sequenced using an Illumina HiSeq 2500. To normalize quantification of the TCRbeta repertoire, the TCR libraries were built with molecular barcoding that relied on unique molecular identifiers. The public reads were run again by TCRdb, first through fastp at Q25 and then through MiXCR, and only productive beta chains were kept. Each entry is one CDR3 protein sequence, shown with its most common DNA and genes. In all, the sample holds about 540,000 distinct CDR3 sequences, and 25% to 30% of those were seen once. The ten biggest clones cover around 36% of the sample. The sample's treatment or condition label, in plain terms: allogeneic hematopoietic cell transplantation with graft depleted of TCRalphabeta T cells and CD19 B cells.

The specimen comprised PBMCs, sampled before TCRalphabeta/CD19-depleted stem cell transplant. The source is a boy under three years old with Wiskott-Aldrich syndrome, due to receive a stem cell transplant.

The chain employs TRBV5-1 and TRBJ2-1; 14 bases are shared with TRBD2. This CDR3 has 19 residues. Losses at the gene ends were 7 bases for V and 6 bases for J; bases not matched to a gene: 18. The germline CDR1 and CDR2 sequences are SGHRS and YFSETQ. The CDR3 DNA reads TGCGCCAGCTCTTTCCTTTCGGGACTAGCGGGAGTTAAGGGCAATGAGCAGTTCTTC. It specifies CASSFLSGLAGVKGNEQFF.

The V gene is TRBV20-1, the J gene TRBJ2-1; 8 bases are a match to TRBD2. This CDR3 region has 16 residues. Unmatched junction bases numbered 11, after V lost 1 base and J lost 6 bases. CDR1 is DFQATT and CDR2 is SNEGSKA in the germline V gene (reference sequence). The CDR3 loop reads CSARVRSGRPLNEQFF. The CDR3 DNA follows: TGCAGTGCTAGAGTTAGGAGCGGGAGACCCCTCAATGAGCAGTTCTTC.

This clonotype has just a few counts. The chain joins TRBV4-1 to TRBJ2-7; weak D call: TRBD1 (6 bases). The CDR3 spans 14 residues. V was clipped by 0 bases and J by 4 bases, with 10 bases between them. CDR1 and CDR2 from the germline V gene are MGHRA and YSYEKL. The CDR3 loop is CASSQETGRYEQYF. Written as DNA, the CDR3 is TGCGCCAGCAGCCAAGAGACAGGTCGATACGAGCAGTACTTC.

The chain employs TRBV5-1 and TRBJ1-4, with D tentatively TRBD1 (5 bases). Germline V gives CDR1 SGHRS, CDR2 YFSETQ. Trimming pared 0 bases from V and 0 bases from J, leaving 9 bases between. The CDR3 runs to 16 residues. The CDR3 sequence is CASSLGRGPTNEKLFF. CDR3 in DNA: TGCGCCAGCAGCTTGGGAAGGGGACCAACTAATGAAAAACTGTTTTTT.

J is TRBJ1-2 and V is TRBV20-1; D remains unclear. V lost 0 bases and J lost 6, with 14 bases in between. In germline, CDR1 is DFQATT, CDR2 SNEGSKA (reference sequence). This CDR3 is 14 amino acids long. The chain's CDR3 is CSARDRAAVDGYTF. In nucleotides, the CDR3 is TGCAGTGCTAGAGATCGGGCGGCCGTAGATGGCTACACCTTC.

The sample holds a few counts of this clonotype. This sequence joins TRBV2 and TRBJ2-5; D may correspond to TRBD1 or TRBD2 (5 bases each). Germline V lookup: CDR1 SNHLY, CDR2 FYNNEI. V was trimmed by 1 base and J by 3 bases, leaving 9 bases between them. The CDR3 loop spans 14 amino acids. CDR3 in DNA: TGTGCCAGCAGTGAAGAGGGGAGAAAAGAGACCCAGTACTTC. It yields the protein CASSEEGRKETQYF.

This chain links TRBV5-1 with TRBJ2-5, with 8 bases lining up with TRBD2. V shed 1 base, J shed 3 bases, and the junction held 8 bases outside the gene matches. The germline V gene has CDR1 SGHRS and CDR2 YFSETQ. The CDR3 spans 16 residues. As DNA, the CDR3 is TGCGCCAGCAGCTTGCAGATAGCGGGGCAAAAAGAGACCCAGTACTTC. Encoded protein: CASSLQIAGQKETQYF.

The V and J genes are TRBV6-5 and TRBJ2-5; perhaps TRBD2 as D (6 bases). V lost 0 bases and J lost 7, with 12 bases in between. This CDR3 is 14 amino acids long. Germline CDR1 is MNHEY and CDR2 is SVGAGI. In DNA, the CDR3 is TGTGCCAGCAGTTACTCAAGGACTAAGGGGACCCAGTACTTC. As protein: CASSYSRTKGTQYF.

This clonotype has more than one count but fewer than ten. The chain combines TRBV5-1 with TRBJ2-1; D assignment may be TRBD1 or TRBD2 (5 bases each). CDR3 length: 10 amino acids. Germline values: CDR1 SGHRS, CDR2 YFSETQ. Trimming took 7 bases from V and 10 from J, leaving 9 bases between them. The CDR3 nucleotides read TGCGCCAGCGGGGGAAGCGAGCAGTTCTTC. The encoded protein is CASGGSEQFF.

This clonotype turned up a few times. A read error is the likely source, as a far larger clone sits one nucleotide away. The chain employs TRBV5-1 and TRBJ2-7; D not certain. With 3 bases removed from V and 3 bases from J, the gap between germline ends came to 4 bases. Germline loops: CDR1 SGHRS, CDR2 YFSETQ. The CDR3 length is 11 residues. The CDR3 here is CASSSCYEQYF. CDR3 DNA sequence: TGCGCCAGCAGCTCCTGCTACGAGCAGTACTTC.

The chain is built from TRBV5-1 and TRBJ2-1, with D unresolved. Germline V lookup: CDR1 SGHRS, CDR2 YFSETQ. V was trimmed by 1 base and J by 6 bases, leaving 14 bases between them. The CDR3 spans 15 residues. CDR3 sequence (DNA): TGCGCCAGCAGCTTGATTCCGACAAACTCCAATGAGCAGTTCTTC. Amino acids: CASSLIPTNSNEQFF.

The V and J genes are TRBV11-2 and TRBJ2-2; possibly TRBD2 for D (6 bases). CDR1 and CDR2 (germline): SGHAT, FQNNGV. This CDR3 spans 18 amino acids. The V end was cut by 2 bases, the J end by 5 bases, with 21 bases between. In DNA, the CDR3 is TGTGCCAGCAGCTTAACCCCAGGCCGGGCGGGAAAGACCGGGGAGCTGTTTTTT. It translates to CASSLTPGRAGKTGELFF.

This chain uses TRBV7-6 with TRBJ2-5; TRBD2 is a possible D gene (5 bases). The CDR3 loop spans 14 amino acids. The germline V gene has CDR1 SGHVS and CDR2 FNYEAQ. Trimming took off 4 bases at V and 4 bases at J, with 13 bases between the two ends. The CDR3 DNA reads as TGTGCCAGCAGCTCGGGAAATCGGGGAGAGACCCAGTACTTC. It is translated as CASSSGNRGETQYF. The variable domain in full, completed from reference TRBV7-6 and TRBJ2-5, reads GAGVSQSPRYKVTKRGQDVALRCDPISGHVSLYWYRQALGQGPEFLTYFNYEAQQDKSGLPNDRFSAERPEGSISTLTIQRTEQRDSAMYRCASSSGNRGETQYFGPGTRLLVL.

This clonotype was observed a few times. The chain is built from TRBV6-1 and TRBJ1-5; D unclear. Per the germline V gene, CDR1 is MNHNS and CDR2 is SASEGT. The CDR3 totals 15 residues. The V gene lost 6 bases and the J gene lost 0 bases, with 12 bases spanning the gap. This chain's CDR3 is CASRPQPGSNQPQHF. CDR3 coding DNA: TGTGCCAGCAGGCCGCAGCCTGGTAGCAATCAGCCCCAGCATTTT.

The sample holds a few counts of this clonotype. The genes are TRBV29-1 and TRBJ2-5, with a tentative D call TRBD1 (6 bases). The CDR3 spans 13 residues. Germline V CDR1 and CDR2: SQVTM, ANQGSEA. The ends were cut back, 6 bases at V and 5 bases at J, with 16 bases in the middle. The CDR3, as DNA: TGCAGCGTAGGACACAGGGCTTTGGAGACCCAGTACTTC. It yields the protein CSVGHRALETQYF.

The chain is built from TRBV29-1 and TRBJ2-1; 9 bases agree with TRBD2. There are 13 residues in the CDR3. The germline V gene encodes CDR1 SQVTM and CDR2 ANQGSEA. J lost 8 bases, V lost 4 bases, and 6 bases had no gene match. The CDR3 reads CSVGGRAGDEQFF. CDR3 coding DNA: TGCAGCGTTGGCGGGAGGGCCGGGGATGAGCAGTTCTTC.

This chain uses TRBV2 with TRBJ2-7; D possibly corresponds to TRBD1 (6 bases). This CDR3 spans 12 amino acids. Germline V gene lookup returns CDR1 SNHLY and CDR2 FYNNEI. The V gene lost 6 bases and the J gene lost 6 bases, with 12 bases spanning the gap. In DNA, the CDR3 is TGTGCCAGCAGCATGGAAGGGGGCGAGCAGTACTTC. Its protein product is CASSMEGGEQYF.

The V call is TRBV7-2, the J call TRBJ2-1; TRBD2 aligns across 10 bases. CDR1 SGHTA and CDR2 FQGNSA come from the germline V gene. The V gene end was trimmed by 6 bases and the J gene end by 9 bases; junction bases not matched to a gene: 14. This CDR3 region has 16 residues. CDR3 sequence (DNA): TGTGCCAGCAGGCCGCTAGCGGGAGTTTTAAAGGTTGAGCAGTTCTTC. Translated: CASRPLAGVLKVEQFF. Supplemented by reference TRBV7-2 and TRBJ2-1, the full variable domain reads GAGVSQSPSNKVTEKGKDVELRCDPISGHTALYWYRQSLGQGLEFLIYFQGNSAPDKSGLPSDRFSAERTGGSVSTLTIQRTQQEDSAVYLCASRPLAGVLKVEQFFGPGTRLTVL.

The rearrangement joins TRBV4-1 to TRBJ1-4; D is perhaps TRBD1 (5 bases). CDR1 is MGHRA, CDR2 YSYEKL, per germline. Trimming left V 0 bases short and J 8 bases short, with 13 bases between. This CDR3 region has 15 residues. The CDR3 DNA is TGCGCCAGCAGCCAAGAAGAGGGACGACGGGAAAAACTGTTTTTT. The encoded protein is CASSQEEGRREKLFF.

The genes are TRBV12-3 or TRBV12-4 and TRBJ2-3; 11 bases are shared with TRBD2. This CDR3 is built from 16 residues. V was clipped by 5 bases and J by 4 bases; unmatched bases: 8. CDR3: CASSPLLAGESDTQYF. In DNA form, the CDR3 reads TGTGCCAGCAGTCCTCTACTAGCGGGAGAATCAGATACGCAGTATTTT.

The sample holds a few counts of this clonotype. The V and J genes are TRBV28 and TRBJ1-5; D perhaps matches TRBD1 (5 bases). Per germline, CDR1 MDHEN and CDR2 SYDVKM. The CDR3 covers 16 residues. Between the trimmed V and J ends, which lost 5 bases and 6 bases, there was a span of 20 bases. This CDR3 is CASSPTGPGSGQPQHF. CDR3 sequence (DNA): TGTGCCAGCAGTCCAACCGGACCAGGGAGCGGTCAGCCCCAGCATTTT.

This sequence joins TRBV11-2 and TRBJ2-3, with D uncertain. The CDR3 consists of 16 residues. Trimming stripped 1 base from V and 0 bases from J, with 11 bases between. CDR1 and CDR2 from the germline V gene are SGHAT and FQNNGV. The CDR3: CASSLGGRTSTDTQYF. The CDR3 nucleotides are TGTGCCAGCAGCTTAGGTGGACGGACGAGCACAGATACGCAGTATTTT.

The CDR3 DNA sequence: TGCAGTGAAAACCGCCGAGGCGAGCAGTACTTC. This gives the protein CSENRRGEQYF. The genes are TRBV20-1 and TRBJ2-7; D remains ambiguous. With 7 bases removed from V and 6 bases from J, the gap between germline ends came to 13 bases. The germline V gene has CDR1 DFQATT and CDR2 SNEGSKA (reference sequence). The CDR3 has 11 amino acids.

This rearrangement joins TRBV4-2 to TRBJ1-5, with D possibly TRBD1 on 6 matching bases. This CDR3 region has 14 residues. The V and J ends lost 2 bases and 4 bases respectively, with 9 bases between them. CDR1 is LGHNA and CDR2 is YNFKEQ in the germline V gene. The CDR3 loop is CASSQNTGNQPQHF. CDR3 DNA: TGTGCCAGCAGCCAAAATACAGGGAATCAGCCCCAGCATTTT.

The chain carries TRBV7-9 and TRBJ2-5, with TRBD2 identical over 7 bases. V lost 2 bases, J lost 9 bases, and 15 bases stayed unmatched. Germline V gene lookup returns CDR1 SEHNR and CDR2 FQNEAQ (reference sequence). The CDR3 is 16 amino acids. As DNA, the CDR3 is TGTGCCAGCAGCTTACCTACCGGGACTACCCGTGGGTCCCAGTACTTC. Amino acid sequence: CASSLPTGTTRGSQYF.

The chain links TRBV4-1 to TRBJ1-2, with TRBD1 identical over 8 bases. The CDR3 spans 15 residues. The germline V gene has CDR1 MGHRA and CDR2 YSYEKL. After removal of 1 base from V and 3 bases from J, the junction contained 4 bases not matched to a gene. The CDR3 protein is CASSQGTGYDYGYTF. In nucleotides, the CDR3 is TGCGCCAGCAGCCAAGGGACAGGGTATGACTATGGCTACACCTTC.

The DNA for the CDR3 is TGTGCCAGCAGCTTGCGGGAGGCTCACCTTAGCAATCAGCCCCAGCATTTT. This translates into CASSLREAHLSNQPQHF. The chain uses TRBV7-9 and TRBJ1-5; no clear D gene. V lost 3 bases to trimming and J lost 0 bases, with 15 bases between them. The germline V gene encodes CDR1 SEHNR and CDR2 FQNEAQ (reference sequence). The CDR3 consists of 17 residues.

This rearrangement joins TRBV7-9 to TRBJ1-3, with a weak D call TRBD1 (5 bases). The CDR3 sequence is 17 residues long. The V end was cut by 8 bases, the J end by 0 bases, with 20 bases between. The V gene's germline CDR1 is SEHNR and CDR2 FQNEAQ (reference sequence). Written as DNA, the CDR3 is TGTGCCAGCCGGACAATCCTTGAAGGGAACTCTGGAAACACCATATATTTT. Amino acid sequence: CASRTILEGNSGNTIYF.